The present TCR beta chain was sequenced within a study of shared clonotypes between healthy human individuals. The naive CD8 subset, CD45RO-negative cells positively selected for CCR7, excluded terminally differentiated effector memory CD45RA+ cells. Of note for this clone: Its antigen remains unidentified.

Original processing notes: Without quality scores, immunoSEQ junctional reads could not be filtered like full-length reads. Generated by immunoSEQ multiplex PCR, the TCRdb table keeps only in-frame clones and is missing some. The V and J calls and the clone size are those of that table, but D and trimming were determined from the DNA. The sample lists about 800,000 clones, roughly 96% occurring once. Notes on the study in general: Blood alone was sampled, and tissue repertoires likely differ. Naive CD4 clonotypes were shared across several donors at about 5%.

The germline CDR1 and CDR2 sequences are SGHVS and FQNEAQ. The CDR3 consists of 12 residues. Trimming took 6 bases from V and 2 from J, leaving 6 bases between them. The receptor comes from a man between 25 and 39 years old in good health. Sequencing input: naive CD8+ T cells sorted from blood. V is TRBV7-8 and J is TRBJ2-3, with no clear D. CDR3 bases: TGTGCCAGCAGACCAAACACAGATACGCAGTATTTT. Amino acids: CASRPNTDTQYF. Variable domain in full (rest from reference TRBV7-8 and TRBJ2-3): GAGVSQSPRYKVAKRGQDVALRCDPISGHVSLFWYQQALGQGPEFLTYFQNEAQLDKSGLPSDRFFAERPEGSVSTLKIQRTQQEDSAVYLCASRPNTDTQYFGPGTRLTVL.